This TCR beta chain appears in the sequencing data of a study of cytomegalovirus exposure and HLA in healthy donors. Primers included in the PCR were 60 Vbeta and 13 Jbeta primers. Here immunoSEQ multiplex PCR was the method, and the copy in TCRdb shows in-frame clones only, minus some. The sample yields around 130,000 clones, roughly 87% seen once. Germline CDR1 is SGHDN and CDR2 is FVKESK. Trimming stripped 4 bases from V and 5 bases from J, with 23 bases between. The CDR3 extends over 17 amino acids. Sequenced: PBMCs. This receptor was obtained from a woman aged 18-35 years in good health and CMV-seronegative. The gene calls are TRBV14 and TRBJ1-1, with D perhaps matching TRBD1 (5 bases). CDR3 in DNA: TGTGCCAGCAGCCGTCAGGGAGGGGCAGCTATCCGGACTGAAGCTTTCTTT. Translated, it gives CASSRQGGAAIRTEAFF.